The sequence of this T cell receptor (beta chain) was determined in a study of radiotherapy plus CTLA-4 blockade in lung cancer. About the study: Among all patients, around 19% showed objective responses, while roughly 30% had disease control.

The sample holds a few counts of this clone. Its antigen is currently unknown. Findings of the study overall: Blood saw expansion of tumor-derived TCR clones after radiotherapy plus ipilimumab. Reported findings show early blood T cell clone dynamics, with interferon-beta, best predicted response.

Chemo-refractory metastatic non-small-cell lung cancer patients underwent focal radiation alongside CTLA-4 blockade with ipilimumab. The CDR3 is 12 residues long. Germline V CDR1 and CDR2: LNHDA, SQIVND (reference sequence). Trimming stripped 7 bases from V and 2 bases from J, with 6 bases between. TCRdb's table, derived via immunoSEQ multiplex PCR, lists solely in-frame clones and lacks some. Of about 45,000 clones detected, almost 65% appear once; the ten largest clones hold less than 20%. The clonotype originates from a human donor with non-small cell lung cancer who had a partial response to radiotherapy plus ipilimumab. Source: peripheral blood, taken from a patient treated with radiotherapy plus ipilimumab. J is TRBJ1-3 and V is TRBV19; weak D call: TRBD1 (5 bases). CDR3 amino acids: CASIGAGNTIYF. The CDR3 DNA sequence: TGTGCCAGTATAGGGGCTGGAAACACCATATATTTT. Together with reference TRBV19 and TRBJ1-3, the CDR3 gives the full variable domain: DGGITQSPKYLFRKEGQNVTLSCEQNLNHDAMYWYRQDPGQGLRLIYYSQIVNDFQKGDIAEGYSVSREKKESFPLTVTSAQKNPTAFYLCASIGAGNTIYFGEGSWLTVV.